This TCR beta chain was sequenced during a study of blood T cell repertoires in COVID-19. Study in general: The United States, Italy and Spain provided the acute and convalescent COVID-19 samples. Sources were T cells, B-cell-depleted T cells, or PBMCs; the material itself was cDNA or gDNA.

Study processing details: Amplified reference gene primers provided the basis for estimating nucleated cell counts. Some clones are missing from TCRdb's copy, which holds only in-frame ones; the method was immunoSEQ multiplex PCR. Clone size and V and J calls were adopted from that table, with D and trimming inferred from the DNA. The table records roughly 160,000 clones, more than 90% of them present only once. V was trimmed by 3 bases and J by 4 bases, leaving 18 bases between them. The CDR3 has 15 amino acids. CDR1 DFQATT and CDR2 SNEGSKA come from the germline V gene (reference sequence). V is TRBV20-1 and J is TRBJ1-1; D is undetermined. The sample comprised peripheral blood. This TCR derives from a man aged 50 or older with acute or convalescent COVID-19. The CDR3 loop is CSASIRRSVGTEAFF. CDR3 nucleotides: TGCAGTGCTAGTATCCGACGGAGTGTGGGCACTGAAGCTTTCTTT.